This TCR beta chain originates from a study of quantifying T cell responses using KT2 cells. Study background: Reverse transcription used primers in the TCR alpha and beta constant regions.

The germline V and J ends were trimmed by 5 bases and 4 bases, with 14 bases remaining between them. The CDR3 runs 14 residues. Germline lookup yields CDR1 SGHAT and CDR2 FQNNGV. An oligo carrying a UMI was ligated to the cDNA 3' end. The first PCR ran roughly 4 cycles with an equimolar RC1.1 and RC1.2 beta primer mix. TCRdb re-analysed the UMI-ligation and nested PCR reads in MiXCR, keeping a single row per CDR3 protein. This sample has about 50,000 distinct CDR3 sequences, with approximately 10% found just once. The sample is PBMC spiked with counted cells of clone KT2. The chain has TRBV11-2 and TRBJ2-5; D might be TRBD1 (5 bases). This receptor was obtained from a human donor. The specimen sequenced was PBMCs spiked with cells of the T cell clone KT2. For the CDR3, the DNA is TGTGCCAGCAGCCCTCTTGACAGCCTAGAGACCCAGTACTTC. Translated, it gives CASSPLDSLETQYF. Variable domain in full (rest from reference TRBV11-2 and TRBJ2-5): EAGVAQSPRYKIIEKRQSVAFWCNPISGHATLYWYQQILGQGPKLLIQFQNNGVVDDSQLPKDRFSAERLKGVDSTLKIQPAKLEDSAVYLCASSPLDSLETQYFGPGTRLLVL.